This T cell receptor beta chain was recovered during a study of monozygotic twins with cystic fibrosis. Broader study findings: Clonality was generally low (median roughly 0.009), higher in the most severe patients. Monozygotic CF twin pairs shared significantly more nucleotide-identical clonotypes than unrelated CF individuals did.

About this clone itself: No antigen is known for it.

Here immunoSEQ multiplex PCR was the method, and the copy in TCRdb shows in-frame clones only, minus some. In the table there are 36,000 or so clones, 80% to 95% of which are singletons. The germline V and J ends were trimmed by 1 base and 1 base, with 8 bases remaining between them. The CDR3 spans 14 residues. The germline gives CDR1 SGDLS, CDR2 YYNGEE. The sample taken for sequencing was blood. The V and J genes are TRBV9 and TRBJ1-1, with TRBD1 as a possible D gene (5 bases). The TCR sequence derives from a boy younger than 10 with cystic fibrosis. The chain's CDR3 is CASSVRGGNTEAFF. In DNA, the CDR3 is TGTGCCAGCAGCGTAAGGGGCGGGAACACTGAAGCTTTCTTT.